This T cell receptor (beta chain) was retrieved from a study of tumor-infiltrating lymphocytes in primary liver carcinoma. Background on the study: Donors had hepatocellular carcinoma or combined HCC and intrahepatic cholangiocarcinoma. Notes on the study in general: Tumor samples exhibited a significantly greater top-250-clone fraction than blood samples (p = 0.039).

The source of the blood RNA was unsorted whole blood, and germline DNA was extracted as well. Those patients suffered from chronic HBV infection and were treatment-naive. Note on this clonotype: The antigen is undetermined.

Trimming pared 9 bases from V and 4 bases from J, leaving 18 bases between. The CDR3 is 14 amino acids. TCR beta cDNA came from about 0.55 ug total RNA, primed with a constant-region primer. Amplification in three nested multiplex PCR rounds with slightly modified ARM-PCR gave rise to TCR beta libraries. The opening two PCR rounds, nine to eleven cycles each, paired TRBV1-TRBV30 forward primers with a C-beta reverse primer. TCRdb re-derived calls from the multiplex PCR reads in MiXCR, one entry per CDR3 protein. This table has about 200,000 distinct CDR3 sequences, 65% appearing once. The chain carries TRBV12-3 or TRBV12-4 and TRBJ1-2, with D possibly TRBD1 on 5 matching bases. Sequencing was carried out using peripheral blood. This clonotype was sampled from a woman aged 60 to 75 with primary liver carcinoma and hepatitis B virus infection. In DNA form, the CDR3 reads TGTGCCAGTGGTTTAGCAGGGCCAGGCTATGGCTACACCTTC. It yields the protein CASGLAGPGYGYTF.